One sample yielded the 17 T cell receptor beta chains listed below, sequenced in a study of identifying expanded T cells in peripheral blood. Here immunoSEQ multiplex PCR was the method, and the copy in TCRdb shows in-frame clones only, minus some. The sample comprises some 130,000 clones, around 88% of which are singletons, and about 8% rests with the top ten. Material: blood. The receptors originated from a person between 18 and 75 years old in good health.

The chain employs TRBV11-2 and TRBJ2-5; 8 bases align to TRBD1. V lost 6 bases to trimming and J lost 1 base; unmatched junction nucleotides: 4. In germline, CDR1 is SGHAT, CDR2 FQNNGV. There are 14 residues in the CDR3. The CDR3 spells CASRLGTGQETQYF. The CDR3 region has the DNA TGTGCCAGCAGACTCGGGACAGGCCAAGAGACCCAGTACTTC.

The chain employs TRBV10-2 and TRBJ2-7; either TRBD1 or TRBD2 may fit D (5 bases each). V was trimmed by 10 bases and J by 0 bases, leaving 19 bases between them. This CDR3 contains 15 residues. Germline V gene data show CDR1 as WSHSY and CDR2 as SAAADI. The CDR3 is CATVTGTESSYEQYF. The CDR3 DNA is TGCGCCACCGTAACCGGGACGGAGAGCTCCTACGAGCAGTACTTC.

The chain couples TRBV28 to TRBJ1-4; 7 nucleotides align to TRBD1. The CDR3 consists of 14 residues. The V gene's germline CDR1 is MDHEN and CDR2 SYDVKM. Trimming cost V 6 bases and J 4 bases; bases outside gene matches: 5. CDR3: CASSPGQNNEKLFF. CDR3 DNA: TGTGCCAGCAGCCCGGGACAGAATAATGAAAAACTGTTTTTT.

In nucleotides, the CDR3 is TGTGCCTGGACCCCTGGGGCCGAGCGGAACACCATATATTTT. Amino acids: CAWTPGAERNTIYF. The chain uses TRBV30 and TRBJ1-3; a weak D match, TRBD1 (5 bases). This CDR3 is built from 14 residues. V was clipped by 4 bases and J by 7 bases, with 17 bases between them. Germline V gene data show CDR1 as GTSNPN and CDR2 as SVGIG (reference sequence).

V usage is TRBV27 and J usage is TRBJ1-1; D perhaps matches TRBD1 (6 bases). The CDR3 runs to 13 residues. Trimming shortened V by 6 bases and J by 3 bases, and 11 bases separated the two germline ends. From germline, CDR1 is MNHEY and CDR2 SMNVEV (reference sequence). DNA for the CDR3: TGTGCCAGCAGAAGGAGGGGGGACACTGAAGCTTTCTTT. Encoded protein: CASRRRGDTEAFF.

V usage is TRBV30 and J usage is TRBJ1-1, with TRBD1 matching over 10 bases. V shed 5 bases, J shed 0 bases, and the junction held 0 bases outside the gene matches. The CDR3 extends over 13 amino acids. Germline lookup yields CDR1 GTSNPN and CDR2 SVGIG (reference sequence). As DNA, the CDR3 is TGTGCCTGGGGGACAGGGGTGAACACTGAAGCTTTCTTT. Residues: CAWGTGVNTEAFF.

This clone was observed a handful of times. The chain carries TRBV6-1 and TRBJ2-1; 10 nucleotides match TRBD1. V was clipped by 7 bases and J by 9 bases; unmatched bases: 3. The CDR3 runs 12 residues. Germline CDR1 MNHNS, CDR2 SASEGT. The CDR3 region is CASTTGGTEQFF. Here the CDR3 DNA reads TGTGCCAGCACGACAGGGGGCACTGAGCAGTTCTTC.

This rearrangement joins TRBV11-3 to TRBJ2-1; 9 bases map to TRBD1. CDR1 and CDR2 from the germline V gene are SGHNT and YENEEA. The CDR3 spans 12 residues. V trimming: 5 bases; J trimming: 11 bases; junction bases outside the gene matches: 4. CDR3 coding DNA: TGTGCCAGCAGCCAACAGGGGGCCCAGCAGTTCTTC. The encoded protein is CASSQQGAQQFF.

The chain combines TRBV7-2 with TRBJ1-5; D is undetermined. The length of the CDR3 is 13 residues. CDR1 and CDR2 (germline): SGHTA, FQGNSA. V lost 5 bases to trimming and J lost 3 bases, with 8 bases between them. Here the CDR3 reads CASSRRYNQPQHF. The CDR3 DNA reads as TGTGCCAGCAGCCGACGGTACAATCAGCCCCAGCATTTT.

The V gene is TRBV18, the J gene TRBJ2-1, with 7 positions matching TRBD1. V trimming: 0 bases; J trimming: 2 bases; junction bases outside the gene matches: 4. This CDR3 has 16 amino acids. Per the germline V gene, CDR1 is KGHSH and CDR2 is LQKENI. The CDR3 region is CASSPPTGITYNEQFF. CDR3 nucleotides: TGTGCCAGCTCACCACCGACAGGGATCACCTACAATGAGCAGTTCTTC. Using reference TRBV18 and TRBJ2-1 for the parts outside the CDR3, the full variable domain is NAGVMQNPRHLVRRRGQEARLRCSPMKGHSHVYWYRQLPEEGLKFMVYLQKENIIDESGMPKERFSAEFPKEGPSILRIQQVVRGDSAAYFCASSPPTGITYNEQFFGPGTRLTVL.

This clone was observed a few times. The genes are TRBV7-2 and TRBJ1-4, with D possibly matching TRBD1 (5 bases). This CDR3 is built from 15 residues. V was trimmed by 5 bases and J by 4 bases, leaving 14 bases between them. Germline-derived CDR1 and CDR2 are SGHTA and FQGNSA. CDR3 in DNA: TGTGCCAGCAGCCTTGCACAGGCCAGTAATGAAAAACTGTTTTTT. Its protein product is CASSLAQASNEKLFF.

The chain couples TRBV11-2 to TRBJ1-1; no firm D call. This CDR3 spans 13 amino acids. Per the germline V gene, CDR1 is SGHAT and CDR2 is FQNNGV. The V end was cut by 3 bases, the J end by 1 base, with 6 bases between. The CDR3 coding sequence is TGTGCCAGCAGCTTTAGCCAGAACACTGAAGCTTTCTTT. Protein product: CASSFSQNTEAFF.

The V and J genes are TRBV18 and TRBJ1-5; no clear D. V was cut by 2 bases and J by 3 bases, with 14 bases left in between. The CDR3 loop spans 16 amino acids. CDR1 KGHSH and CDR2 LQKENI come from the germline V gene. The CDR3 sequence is CASSPFDAGDNQPQHF. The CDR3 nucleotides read TGTGCCAGCTCACCATTCGATGCCGGGGACAATCAGCCCCAGCATTTT.

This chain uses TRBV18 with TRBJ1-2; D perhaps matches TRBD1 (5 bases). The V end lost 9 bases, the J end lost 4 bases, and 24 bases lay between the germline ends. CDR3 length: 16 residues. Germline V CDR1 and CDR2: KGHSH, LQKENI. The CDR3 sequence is CASGHWEAVKIYGYTF. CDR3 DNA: TGTGCCAGTGGACATTGGGAAGCAGTTAAGATCTATGGCTACACCTTC.

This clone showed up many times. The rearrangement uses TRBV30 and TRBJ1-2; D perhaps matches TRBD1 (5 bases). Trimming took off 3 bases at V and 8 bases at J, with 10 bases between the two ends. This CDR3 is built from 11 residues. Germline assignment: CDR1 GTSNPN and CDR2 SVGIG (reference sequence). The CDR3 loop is CAWSLGVGYTF. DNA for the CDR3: TGTGCCTGGAGCCTAGGGGTCGGCTACACCTTC.

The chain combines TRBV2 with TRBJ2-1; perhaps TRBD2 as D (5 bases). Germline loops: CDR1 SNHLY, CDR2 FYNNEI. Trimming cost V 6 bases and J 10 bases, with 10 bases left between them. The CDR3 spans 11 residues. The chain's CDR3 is CASRSSSEQFF. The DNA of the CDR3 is TGTGCCAGCAGATCTAGCTCCGAGCAGTTCTTC. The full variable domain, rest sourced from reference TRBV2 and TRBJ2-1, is EPEVTQTPSHQVTQMGQEVILRCVPISNHLYFYWYRQILGQKVEFLVSFYNNEISEKSEIFDDQFSVERPDGSNFTLKIRSTKLEDSAMYFCASRSSSEQFFGPGTRLTVL.

CDR3: CASSIADRGIETQYF. In nucleotides, the CDR3 is TGTGCCAGTAGTATAGCTGACAGGGGCATTGAGACCCAGTACTTC. The gene calls are TRBV19 and TRBJ2-5, with 8 bases lining up with TRBD1. V was clipped by 1 base and J by 5 bases; unmatched bases: 6. This CDR3 spans 15 amino acids. Germline loops: CDR1 LNHDA, CDR2 SQIVND (reference sequence).